Reported below is one T cell receptor beta chain. The sample carries other DNA sequences with the same CDR3. The CDR3 sequence is 14 residues long. V was shortened by 5 bases and J by 2 bases, with 10 bases between the two germline ends. Germline V gives CDR1 MNHEY, CDR2 SMNVEV (reference sequence). The data derive from a study of shared clonotypes between healthy human individuals. Profiling relied on immunoSEQ multiplex PCR, and the TCRdb table lists in-frame clones only, not all of them. This sample has about 1.1 million clones; roughly 80% occur once, and the top ten carry 0.89%. The sample taken for sequencing was memory CD4+ T cells from PBMCs. The subset here: CD45RA-negative fraction. The chain recombines TRBV27 with TRBJ1-5; weak D call: TRBD1 (5 bases). This clonotype originated in a man aged 18 to 29 in good health. Some clones in this sample may be carry-over from other donors' samples. CDR3 residues: CASSLGVGNQPQHF. The CDR3 nucleotides read TGTGCCAGCAGTCTGGGGGTGGGCAATCAGCCCCAGCATTTT.